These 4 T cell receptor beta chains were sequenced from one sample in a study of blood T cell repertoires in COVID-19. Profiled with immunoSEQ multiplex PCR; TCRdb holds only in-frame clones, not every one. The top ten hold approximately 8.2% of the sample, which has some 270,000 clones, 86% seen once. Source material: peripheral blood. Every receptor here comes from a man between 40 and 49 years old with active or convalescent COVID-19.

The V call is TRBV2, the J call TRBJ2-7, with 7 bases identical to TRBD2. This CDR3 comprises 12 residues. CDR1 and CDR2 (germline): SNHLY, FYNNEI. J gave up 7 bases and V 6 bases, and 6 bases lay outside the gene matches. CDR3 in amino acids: CASRTSPREQYF. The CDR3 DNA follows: TGTGCCAGCAGGACTAGCCCCAGGGAGCAGTACTTC.

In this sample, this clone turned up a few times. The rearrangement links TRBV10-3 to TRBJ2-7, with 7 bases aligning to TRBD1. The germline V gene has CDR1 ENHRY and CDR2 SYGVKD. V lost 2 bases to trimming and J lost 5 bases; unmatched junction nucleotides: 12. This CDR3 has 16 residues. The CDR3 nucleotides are TGTGCCATCAGTGAGCCGCGGACAGGTCCCGGGAACGAGCAGTACTTC. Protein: CAISEPRTGPGNEQYF.

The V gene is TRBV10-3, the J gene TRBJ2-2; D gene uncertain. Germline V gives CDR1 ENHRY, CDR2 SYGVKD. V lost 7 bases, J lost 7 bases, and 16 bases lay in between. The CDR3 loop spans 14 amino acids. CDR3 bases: TGTGCCATCAAGAGCCCTCCCAGGTTCGGGGAGCTGTTTTTT. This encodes CAIKSPPRFGELFF.

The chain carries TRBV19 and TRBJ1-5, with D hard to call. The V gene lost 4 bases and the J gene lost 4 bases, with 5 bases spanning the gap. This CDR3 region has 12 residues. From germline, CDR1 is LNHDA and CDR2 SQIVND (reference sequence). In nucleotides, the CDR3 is TGTGCCAGTAGTACCTTAAATCAGCCCCAGCATTTT. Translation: CASSTLNQPQHF.